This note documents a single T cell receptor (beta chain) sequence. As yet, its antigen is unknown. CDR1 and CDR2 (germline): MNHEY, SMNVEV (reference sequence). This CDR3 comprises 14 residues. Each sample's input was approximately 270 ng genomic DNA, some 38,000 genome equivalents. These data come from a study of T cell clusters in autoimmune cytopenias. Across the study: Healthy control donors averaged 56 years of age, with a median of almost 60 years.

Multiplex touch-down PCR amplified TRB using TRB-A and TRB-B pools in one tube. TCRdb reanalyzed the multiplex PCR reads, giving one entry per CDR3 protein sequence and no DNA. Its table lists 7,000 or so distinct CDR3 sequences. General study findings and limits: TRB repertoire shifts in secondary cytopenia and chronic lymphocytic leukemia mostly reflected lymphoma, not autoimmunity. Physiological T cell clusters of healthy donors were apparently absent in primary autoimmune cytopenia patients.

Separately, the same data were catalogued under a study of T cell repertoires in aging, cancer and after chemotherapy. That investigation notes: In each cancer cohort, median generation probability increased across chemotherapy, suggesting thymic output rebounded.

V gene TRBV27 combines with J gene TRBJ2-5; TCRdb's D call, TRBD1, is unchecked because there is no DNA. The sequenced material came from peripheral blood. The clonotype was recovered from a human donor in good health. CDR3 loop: CASSSLTGKETQYF.